Below are 19 T cell receptor beta chains sequenced from a single sample in a study of graft-versus-host responses after intestinal transplantation. Antigens of these TCRs are unknown. TCRdb's copy holds only in-frame clones and misses some; the assay was immunoSEQ multiplex PCR. The table includes tens of thousands of clones, 93% detected once. The sample was unstimulated CD8+ T cells sorted from spleen or lymph node cells, taken before intestinal transplant. The receptors originated from a human donor who received an intestinal transplant.

The chain employs TRBV6-5 and TRBJ2-7; 12 bases align to TRBD2. There are 16 residues in the CDR3. Germline-derived CDR1 and CDR2 are MNHEY and SVGAGI. The ends lost 2 bases at V and 5 bases at J; junction bases unmatched: 7. The chain's CDR3 is CASSYATGLAGNEQYF. CDR3 coding DNA: TGTGCCAGCAGTTACGCAACGGGACTAGCGGGTAACGAGCAGTACTTC.

The V gene is TRBV12-5, the J gene TRBJ2-1, with a weak D call TRBD2 (6 bases). V shed 4 bases and J shed 9 bases, with 22 bases lying between them. CDR1 and CDR2 from the germline V gene are LGHNT and FRNRAP. The CDR3 loop spans 16 amino acids. CDR3 in amino acids: CASGSDLRDLNIEQFF. CDR3 sequence (DNA): TGTGCTAGTGGTTCGGACTTGCGGGACCTGAACATTGAGCAGTTCTTC. The variable domain in full, with the rest retrieved from reference TRBV12-5 and TRBJ2-1, is DARVTQTPRHKVTEMGQEVTMRCQPILGHNTVFWYRQTMMQGLELLAYFRNRAPLDDSGMPKDRFSAEMPDATLATLKIQPSEPRDSAVYFCASGSDLRDLNIEQFFGPGTRLTVL.

The V gene is TRBV10-3, the J gene TRBJ2-3; D call uncertain. Trimming removed 4 bases from V and 5 bases from J, with 7 bases in between. The CDR3 totals 12 residues. CDR1 is ENHRY, CDR2 SYGVKD, per germline. The CDR3 here is CAISASGDTQYF. In DNA, the CDR3 is TGTGCCATCAGTGCCTCAGGAGATACGCAGTATTTT.

The J gene is TRBJ2-7, the V gene TRBV7-9, with 9 bases lining up with TRBD1. With V trimmed by 6 bases and J by 2 bases, 8 bases remained unmatched. This CDR3 region has 15 residues. The germline V gene encodes CDR1 SEHNR and CDR2 FQNEAQ (reference sequence). The CDR3 here is CASSHGQGKAYEQYF. The CDR3 coding sequence is TGTGCCAGCAGTCACGGACAGGGGAAAGCCTACGAGCAGTACTTC.

The chain has TRBV7-8 and TRBJ1-6; a weak D match, TRBD1 (6 bases). With 4 bases removed from V and 5 bases from J, the gap between germline ends came to 18 bases. The germline gives CDR1 SGHVS, CDR2 FQNEAQ. This CDR3 is built from 17 residues. CDR3 amino acids: CASSSPGHGVDNSPLHF. The CDR3 coding sequence is TGTGCCAGCAGCTCGCCGGGACACGGGGTAGATAATTCACCCCTCCACTTT.

The chain uses TRBV7-2 and TRBJ1-1; D is perhaps TRBD1 (6 bases). V was pared by 7 bases and J by 0 bases, with 15 bases between. This CDR3 is 15 amino acids long. Germline CDR1 is SGHTA and CDR2 is FQGNSA. CDR3 in amino acids: CASTDSSIMNTEAFF. The CDR3, as DNA: TGTGCCAGCACGGACAGCAGCATTATGAACACTGAAGCTTTCTTT.

The chain carries TRBV4-3 and TRBJ1-2; the D gene is possibly TRBD1 (6 bases). This CDR3 spans 14 amino acids. V gave up 0 bases and J gave up 7 bases, with 12 bases separating them. Germline CDR1 and CDR2: LGHNA and YSLEER. The CDR3 protein is CASSQDGGAGGYTF. As DNA, the CDR3 is TGCGCCAGCAGCCAAGATGGGGGCGCGGGTGGCTACACCTTC.

The chain carries TRBV9 and TRBJ2-7, with 11 bases that match TRBD2. The V and J ends lost 1 base and 3 bases, in that order; junction bases with no gene match: 12. The CDR3 covers 18 residues. Per germline, CDR1 SGDLS and CDR2 YYNGEE. The CDR3 here is CASSVYSGGAPIGYEQYF. As DNA, the CDR3 is TGTGCCAGCAGCGTATATAGCGGGGGGGCCCCGATTGGCTACGAGCAGTACTTC.

The CDR3, as DNA: TGTGCCAGCAGTTTAGATCGCGCGGATAGGACAGGGGATCAGCCCCAGCATTTT. Translating gives CASSLDRADRTGDQPQHF. The V gene is TRBV28, the J gene TRBJ1-5, with TRBD1 identical over 9 bases. CDR3 length equals 18 residues. Germline V lookup: CDR1 MDHEN, CDR2 SYDVKM. V shed 2 bases, J shed 5 bases, and the junction held 13 bases outside the gene matches.

J is TRBJ2-7 and V is TRBV30; TRBD1 matches 12 bases. Trimming at V came to 4 bases and at J to 7 bases, leaving 8 bases not matched to a gene. Germline-derived CDR1 and CDR2 are GTSNPN and SVGIG (reference sequence). The CDR3 is made up of 14 amino acids. CDR3 DNA sequence: TGTGCCTGGACCCCGGGACAGGGGGCGGGGGAGCAGTACTTC. It yields the protein CAWTPGQGAGEQYF.

This clone was seen a single time. The rearrangement joins TRBV11-2 to TRBJ2-3, with 10 bases aligning to TRBD2. Germline CDR1 SGHAT, CDR2 FQNNGV. V lost 4 bases to trimming and J lost 1 base; unmatched junction nucleotides: 2. This CDR3 is built from 15 residues. The CDR3 region has the DNA TGTGCCAGCAGCTCCGGGACTAGCGGCACAGATACGCAGTATTTT. Residues: CASSSGTSGTDTQYF.

This chain joins TRBV10-3 and TRBJ1-2; 9 nucleotides match TRBD1. CDR1 is ENHRY and CDR2 is SYGVKD in the germline V gene. The CDR3 runs to 14 residues. The V gene end was trimmed by 3 bases and the J gene end by 4 bases; junction bases not matched to a gene: 3. The CDR3 region has the DNA TGTGCCATCAGTGAAGGGACAGGGATCTATGGCTACACCTTC. It codes for CAISEGTGIYGYTF.

This chain joins TRBV7-8 and TRBJ1-2, with D possibly being TRBD1 (5 bases). Trimming stripped 0 bases from V and 6 bases from J, with 11 bases between. CDR3 size: 14 residues. Germline CDR1 is SGHVS and CDR2 is FQNEAQ. Here the CDR3 reads CASSLAYRNDGYTF. CDR3 bases: TGTGCCAGCAGCTTAGCTTACAGGAATGATGGCTACACCTTC.

The CDR3 DNA is TGTGCCAGCAGCCTAGGGGTGAACGAGCAGTACTTC. As protein: CASSLGVNEQYF. J is TRBJ2-7 and V is TRBV5-6, with D perhaps TRBD1 (5 bases). CDR1 is SGHDT and CDR2 is YYEEEE in the germline V gene. V was clipped by 4 bases and J by 5 bases, with 10 bases between them. This CDR3 is built from 12 residues.

The chain links TRBV11-2 to TRBJ2-7; possible D gene TRBD1, 5 bases. Trimming removed 6 bases at V and 2 bases at J, with 8 bases between. The CDR3 has 12 residues. Germline loops: CDR1 SGHAT, CDR2 FQNNGV. The CDR3 loop reads CASRDSAYEQYF. The CDR3 DNA reads TGTGCCAGCAGAGACAGCGCCTACGAGCAGTACTTC.

This sequence joins TRBV12-5 and TRBJ1-2; the match to TRBD1 covers 8 bases. Per germline, CDR1 LGHNT and CDR2 FRNRAP. J gave up 2 bases and V 5 bases, and 10 bases lay outside the gene matches. The CDR3 sequence is 16 residues long. Here the CDR3 DNA reads TGTGCTAGTGGTCCATTGGACAGGGAAGGGAACTATGGCTACACCTTC. Protein product: CASGPLDREGNYGYTF.

The chain combines TRBV7-8 with TRBJ2-7, with D maybe TRBD1 (5 bases). The CDR3 runs 15 residues. The V and J ends lost 5 bases and 1 base respectively, with 15 bases between them. Germline lookup yields CDR1 SGHVS and CDR2 FQNEAQ. CDR3: CASSPDSSRSYEQYF. CDR3 nucleotide sequence: TGTGCCAGCAGCCCCGACAGCTCAAGGTCCTACGAGCAGTACTTC.

This chain uses TRBV7-8 with TRBJ2-2, with TRBD1 matching 7 bases. Unmatched junction bases numbered 2, after V lost 1 base and J lost 6 bases. The germline V gene has CDR1 SGHVS and CDR2 FQNEAQ. The CDR3 has 14 residues. The CDR3 protein is CASSLGQGAGELFF. The CDR3 DNA reads as TGTGCCAGCAGCTTAGGACAGGGTGCCGGGGAGCTGTTTTTT.

The chain carries TRBV7-9 and TRBJ1-1; possible D gene TRBD1, 5 bases. This CDR3 spans 14 amino acids. Trimming took 5 bases from V and 4 from J, leaving 14 bases between them. Germline CDR1 SEHNR, CDR2 FQNEAQ (reference sequence). CDR3 loop: CASSVLSGGTEAFF. CDR3 bases: TGTGCCAGCAGCGTCTTATCCGGGGGCACTGAAGCTTTCTTT.